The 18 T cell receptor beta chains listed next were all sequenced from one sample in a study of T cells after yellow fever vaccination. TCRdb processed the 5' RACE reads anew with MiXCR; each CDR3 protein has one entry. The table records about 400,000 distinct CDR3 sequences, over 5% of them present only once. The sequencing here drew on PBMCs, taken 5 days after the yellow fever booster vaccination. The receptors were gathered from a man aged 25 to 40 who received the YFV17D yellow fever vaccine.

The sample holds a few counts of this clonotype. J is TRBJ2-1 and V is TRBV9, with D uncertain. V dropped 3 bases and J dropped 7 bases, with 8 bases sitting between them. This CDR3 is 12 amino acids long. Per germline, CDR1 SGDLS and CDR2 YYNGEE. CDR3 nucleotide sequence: TGTGCCAGCAGCGCCGTCGGGAATGAGCAGTTCTTC. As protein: CASSAVGNEQFF.

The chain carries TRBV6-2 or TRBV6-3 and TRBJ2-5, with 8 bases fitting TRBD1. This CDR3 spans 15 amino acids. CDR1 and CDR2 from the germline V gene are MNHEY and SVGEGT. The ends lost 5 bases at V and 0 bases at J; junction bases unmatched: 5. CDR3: CASSRWTGYQETQYF. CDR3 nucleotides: TGTGCCAGCAGTCGCTGGACAGGGTACCAAGAGACCCAGTACTTC.

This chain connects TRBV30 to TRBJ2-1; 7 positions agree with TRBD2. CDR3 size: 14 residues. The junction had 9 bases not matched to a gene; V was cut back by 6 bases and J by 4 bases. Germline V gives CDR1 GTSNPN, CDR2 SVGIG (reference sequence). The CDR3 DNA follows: TGTGCCTGCTGGGAAAGCGGGGCGTACAATGAGCAGTTCTTC. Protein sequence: CACWESGAYNEQFF.

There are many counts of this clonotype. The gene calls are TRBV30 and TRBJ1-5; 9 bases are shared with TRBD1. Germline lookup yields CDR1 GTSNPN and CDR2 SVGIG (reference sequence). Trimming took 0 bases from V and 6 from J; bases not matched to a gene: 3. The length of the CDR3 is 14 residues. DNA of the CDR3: TGTGCCTGGAGTGTTGACAGGGGGACTCAGCCCCAGCATTTT. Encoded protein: CAWSVDRGTQPQHF.

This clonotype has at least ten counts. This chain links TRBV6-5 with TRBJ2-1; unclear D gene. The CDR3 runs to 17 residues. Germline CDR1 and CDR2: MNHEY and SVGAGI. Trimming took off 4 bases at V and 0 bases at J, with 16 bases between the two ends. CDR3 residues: CASSSLGRRNSYNEQFF. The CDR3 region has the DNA TGTGCCAGCAGTTCCCTGGGCAGGCGGAACTCCTACAATGAGCAGTTCTTC.

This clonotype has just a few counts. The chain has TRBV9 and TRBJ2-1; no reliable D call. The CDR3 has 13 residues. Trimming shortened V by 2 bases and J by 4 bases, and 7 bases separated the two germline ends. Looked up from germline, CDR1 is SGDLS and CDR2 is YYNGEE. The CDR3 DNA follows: TGTGCCAGCAGCGTGACCTTTTACAATGAGCAGTTCTTC. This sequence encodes CASSVTFYNEQFF.

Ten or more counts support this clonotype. The CDR3 loop is CASSLMLSAHNEQFF. The CDR3 DNA sequence: TGTGCCAGCAGCTTAATGTTGAGTGCCCACAATGAGCAGTTCTTC. This chain joins TRBV7-2 and TRBJ2-1; unclear D gene. There are 15 residues in the CDR3. Trimming pared 2 bases from V and 5 bases from J, leaving 13 bases between. The germline CDR1 and CDR2 sequences are SGHTA and FQGNSA. The full variable domain, with the rest looked up from reference TRBV7-2 and TRBJ2-1, is GAGVSQSPSNKVTEKGKDVELRCDPISGHTALYWYRQSLGQGLEFLIYFQGNSAPDKSGLPSDRFSAERTGGSVSTLTIQRTQQEDSAVYLCASSLMLSAHNEQFFGPGTRLTVL.

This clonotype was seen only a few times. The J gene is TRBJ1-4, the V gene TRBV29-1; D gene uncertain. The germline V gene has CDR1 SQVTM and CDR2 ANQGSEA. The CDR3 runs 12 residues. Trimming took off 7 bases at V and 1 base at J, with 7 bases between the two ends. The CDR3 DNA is TGCAGCGGGGGAATAACTAATGAAAAACTGTTTTTT. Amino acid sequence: CSGGITNEKLFF.

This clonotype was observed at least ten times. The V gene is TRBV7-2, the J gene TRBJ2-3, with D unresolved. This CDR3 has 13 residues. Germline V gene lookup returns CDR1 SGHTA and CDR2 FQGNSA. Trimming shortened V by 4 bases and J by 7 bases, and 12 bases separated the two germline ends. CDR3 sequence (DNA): TGTGCCAGCAGCTCCCCGAATAAAAATACGCAGTATTTT. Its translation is CASSSPNKNTQYF.

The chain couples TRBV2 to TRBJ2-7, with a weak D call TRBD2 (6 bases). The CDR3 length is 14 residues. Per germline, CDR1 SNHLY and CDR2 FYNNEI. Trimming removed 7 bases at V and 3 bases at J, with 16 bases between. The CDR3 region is CASNAAGTHYEQYF. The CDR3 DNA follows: TGTGCCAGCAACGCGGCGGGAACCCACTACGAGCAGTACTTC.

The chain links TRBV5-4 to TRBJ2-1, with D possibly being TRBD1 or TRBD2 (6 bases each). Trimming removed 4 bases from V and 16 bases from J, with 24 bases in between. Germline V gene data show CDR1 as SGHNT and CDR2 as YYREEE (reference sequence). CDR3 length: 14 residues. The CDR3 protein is CASSADTALGGLFF. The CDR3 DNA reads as TGTGCCAGCAGCGCAGACACGGCTTTAGGGGGACTTTTCTTC.

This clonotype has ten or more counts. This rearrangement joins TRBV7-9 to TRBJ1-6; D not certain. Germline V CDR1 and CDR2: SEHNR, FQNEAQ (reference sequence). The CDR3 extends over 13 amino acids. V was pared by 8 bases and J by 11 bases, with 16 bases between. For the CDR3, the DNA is TGTGCCAGCGGAAGAGATGATTTTGCACCCCTCCACTTT. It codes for CASGRDDFAPLHF.

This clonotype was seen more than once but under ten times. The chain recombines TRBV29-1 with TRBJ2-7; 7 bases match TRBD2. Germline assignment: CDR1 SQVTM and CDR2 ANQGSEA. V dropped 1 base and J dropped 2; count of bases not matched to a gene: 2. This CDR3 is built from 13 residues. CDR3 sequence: CSVEAGGAYEQYF. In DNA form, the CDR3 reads TGCAGCGTTGAAGCGGGAGGAGCCTACGAGCAGTACTTC.

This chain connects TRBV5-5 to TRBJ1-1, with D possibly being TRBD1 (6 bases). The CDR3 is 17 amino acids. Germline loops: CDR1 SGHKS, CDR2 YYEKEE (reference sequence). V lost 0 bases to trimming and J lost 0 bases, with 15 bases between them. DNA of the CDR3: TGTGCCAGCAGCTTGGCCCCGACAGGCGCGATGAACACTGAAGCTTTCTTT. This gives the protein CASSLAPTGAMNTEAFF.

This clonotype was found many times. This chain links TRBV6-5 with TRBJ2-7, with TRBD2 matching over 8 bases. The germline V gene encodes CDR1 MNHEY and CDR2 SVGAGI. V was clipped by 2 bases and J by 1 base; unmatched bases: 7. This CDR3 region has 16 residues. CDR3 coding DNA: TGTGCCAGCAGTTACCCCGTCGGCGGGGGGTCCTACGAGCAGTACTTC. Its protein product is CASSYPVGGGSYEQYF.

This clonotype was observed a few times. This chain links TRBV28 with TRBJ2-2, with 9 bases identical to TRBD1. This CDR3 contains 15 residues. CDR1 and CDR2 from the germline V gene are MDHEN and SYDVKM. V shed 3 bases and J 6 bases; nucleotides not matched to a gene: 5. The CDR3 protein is CASSFRDRVAGELFF. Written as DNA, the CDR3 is TGTGCCAGCAGTTTTCGGGACAGGGTCGCCGGGGAGCTGTTTTTT.

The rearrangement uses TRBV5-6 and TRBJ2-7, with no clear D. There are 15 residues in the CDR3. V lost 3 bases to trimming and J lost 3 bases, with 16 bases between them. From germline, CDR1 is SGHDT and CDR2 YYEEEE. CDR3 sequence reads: CASSSRALCFYEQYF. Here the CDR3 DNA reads TGTGCCAGCAGCTCCCGGGCCCTATGCTTCTACGAGCAGTACTTC.

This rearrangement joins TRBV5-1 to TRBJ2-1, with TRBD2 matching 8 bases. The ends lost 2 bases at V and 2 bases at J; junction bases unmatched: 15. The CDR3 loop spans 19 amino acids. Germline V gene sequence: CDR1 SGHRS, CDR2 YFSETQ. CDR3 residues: CASSFTTLGLAVTYNEQFF. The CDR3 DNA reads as TGCGCCAGCAGCTTTACTACACTCGGACTAGCTGTTACCTACAATGAGCAGTTCTTC.